The rows below give T cell receptor beta chains drawn from one sample of a study of T cells in Graves' hyperthyroidism and ophthalmopathy. TCRdb used MiXCR to reprocess the multiplex PCR reads, holding one entry per CDR3 protein. Among a few hundred thousand distinct CDR3 sequences, over 20% were seen once, and the ten largest hold around half. The specimen was blood. Receptor source: a woman aged 45 to 65 with Graves' hyperthyroidism. Each CDR3 is given with its conserved first and last residue. D genes are given only for firm matches. Clone size is stated in some rows and not others, as once, few, many or a class when expanded.

clone_size j_call d_call v_call cdr3_aa cdr3_nt
many TRBJ1-1 NA TRBV12-3/TRBV12-4 CATLGGFTEAFF TGTGCCACCTTGGGGGGATTCACTGAAGCTTTCTTT
many TRBJ2-7 TRBD1 TRBV30 CAWSGWDSSYEQYF TGTGCCTGGAGTGGATGGGACAGCTCCTACGAGCAGTACTTC
many TRBJ2-3 NA TRBV5-1 CASSLRDHTDTQYF TGCGCCAGCAGCTTGCGGGACCACACAGATACGCAGTATTTT
many TRBJ2-7 TRBD2 TRBV20-1 CSARDPTSGASYEQYF TGCAGTGCTAGAGACCCAACTAGCGGGGCTTCCTACGAGCAGTACTTC
many TRBJ2-2 TRBD1 TRBV15 CATSTDRGGTGELFF TGTGCCACCAGCACAGACAGGGGTGGAACCGGGGAGCTGTTTTTT
NA TRBJ2-1 NA TRBV7-2 CASSWLAGANEQFF TGTGCCAGCAGCTGGCTTGCGGGGGCAAATGAGCAGTTCTTC
NA TRBJ1-6 NA TRBV7-9 CASSLGGAQIAPLHF TGTGCCAGCAGCTTAGGAGGGGCCCAGATTGCACCCCTCCACTTT
few TRBJ1-2 TRBD1 TRBV18 CASSPRTGVRDGYTF TGTGCCAGCTCACCTAGAACAGGGGTTCGAGATGGCTACACCTTC
NA TRBJ2-2 NA TRBV19 CASSIGQAIDTGELFF TGTGCCAGTAGTATAGGTCAAGCTATTGACACCGGGGAGCTGTTTTTT
NA TRBJ2-5 NA TRBV24-1 CATSDSSVETQYF TGTGCCACCAGTGATTCCAGTGTGGAGACCCAGTACTTC
many TRBJ2-7 NA TRBV20-1 CSTRRAGTYEQYF TGCAGCACCCGACGGGCCGGCACCTACGAGCAGTACTTC
NA TRBJ1-2 TRBD1 TRBV12-3/TRBV12-4 CASSLITGGGYTF TGTGCCAGCAGCCTAATTACAGGGGGTGGCTACACCTTC
NA TRBJ1-1 NA TRBV9 CASSAPRGGPRTEAFF TGTGCCAGCAGCGCTCCTAGGGGAGGGCCCAGGACTGAAGCTTTCTTT
NA TRBJ2-7 NA TRBV2 CASSRGPSSYEQYF TGTGCCAGCTCCAGGGGACCATCATCCTACGAGCAGTACTTC
NA TRBJ2-3 NA TRBV2 CASSQGRLFRTDTQYF TGTGCCAGCAGCCAGGGACGGCTATTTCGCACAGATACGCAGTATTTT
many TRBJ1-1 NA TRBV7-9 CASSLAQGAFF TGTGCCAGCAGCTTAGCACAGGGAGCTTTCTTT
NA TRBJ2-3 NA TRBV5-1 CASSPITVSTDTQYF TGCGCCAGCAGCCCCATAACGGTTAGCACAGATACGCAGTATTTT
NA TRBJ2-7 TRBD1 TRBV4-1 CASSQGTGTGGYEQYF TGCGCCAGCAGCCAAGGAACCGGGACAGGGGGCTACGAGCAGTACTTC
NA TRBJ2-1 TRBD2 TRBV15 CATSGLAGTNEQFF TGTGCCACCAGCGGACTAGCGGGGACCAATGAGCAGTTCTTC